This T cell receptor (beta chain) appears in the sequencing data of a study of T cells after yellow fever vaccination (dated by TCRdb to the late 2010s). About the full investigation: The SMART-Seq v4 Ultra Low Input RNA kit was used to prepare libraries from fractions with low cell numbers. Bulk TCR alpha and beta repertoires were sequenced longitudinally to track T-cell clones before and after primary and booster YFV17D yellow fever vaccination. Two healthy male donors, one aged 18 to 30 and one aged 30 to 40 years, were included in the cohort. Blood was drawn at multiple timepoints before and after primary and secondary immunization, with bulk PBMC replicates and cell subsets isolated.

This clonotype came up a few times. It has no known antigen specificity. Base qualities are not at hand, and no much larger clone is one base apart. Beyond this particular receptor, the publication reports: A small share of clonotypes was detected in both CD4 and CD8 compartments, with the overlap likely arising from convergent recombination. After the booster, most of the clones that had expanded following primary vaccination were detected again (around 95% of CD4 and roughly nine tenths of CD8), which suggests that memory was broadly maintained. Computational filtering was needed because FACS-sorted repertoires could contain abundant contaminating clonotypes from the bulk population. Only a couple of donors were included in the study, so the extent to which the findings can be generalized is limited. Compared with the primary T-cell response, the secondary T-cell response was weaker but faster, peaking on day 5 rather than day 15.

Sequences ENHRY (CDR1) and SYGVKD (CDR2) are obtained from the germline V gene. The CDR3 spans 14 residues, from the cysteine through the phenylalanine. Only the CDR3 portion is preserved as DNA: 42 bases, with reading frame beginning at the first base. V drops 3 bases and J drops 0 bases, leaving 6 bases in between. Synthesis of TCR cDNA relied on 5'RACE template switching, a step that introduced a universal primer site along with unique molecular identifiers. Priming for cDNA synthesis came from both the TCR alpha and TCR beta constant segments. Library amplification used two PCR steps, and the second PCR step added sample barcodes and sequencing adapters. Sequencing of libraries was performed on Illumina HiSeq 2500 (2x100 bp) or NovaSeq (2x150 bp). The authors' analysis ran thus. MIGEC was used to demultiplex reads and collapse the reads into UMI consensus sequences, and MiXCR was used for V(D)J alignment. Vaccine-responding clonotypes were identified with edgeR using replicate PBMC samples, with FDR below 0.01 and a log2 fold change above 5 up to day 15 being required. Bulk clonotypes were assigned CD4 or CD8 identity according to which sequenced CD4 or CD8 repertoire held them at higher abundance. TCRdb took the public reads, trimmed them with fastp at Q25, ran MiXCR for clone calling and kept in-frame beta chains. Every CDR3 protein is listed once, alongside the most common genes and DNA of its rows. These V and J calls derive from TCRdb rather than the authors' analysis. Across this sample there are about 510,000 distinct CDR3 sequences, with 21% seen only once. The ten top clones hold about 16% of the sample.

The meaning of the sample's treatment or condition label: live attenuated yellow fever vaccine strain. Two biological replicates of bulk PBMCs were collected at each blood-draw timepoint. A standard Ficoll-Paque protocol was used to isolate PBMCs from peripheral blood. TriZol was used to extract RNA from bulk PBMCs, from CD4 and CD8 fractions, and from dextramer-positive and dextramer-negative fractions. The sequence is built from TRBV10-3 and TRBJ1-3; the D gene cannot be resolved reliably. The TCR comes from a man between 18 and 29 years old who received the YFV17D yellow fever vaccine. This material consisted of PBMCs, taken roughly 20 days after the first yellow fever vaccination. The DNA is TGTGCCATCAGTGATACAGTCTCTGGAAACACCATATATTTT. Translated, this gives CAISDTVSGNTIYF.